This TCR beta chain was observed in a study of OX40 agonist ivuxolimab in advanced cancers. About the research overall: Patients received intravenous ivuxolimab every 2 weeks at 0.01 to 10 mg/kg. Antecedent anti-PD-1, anti-PD-L1 or anti-CTLA-4 therapy was permissible, with roughly 36% having received some.

This CDR3 comprises 16 residues. From germline, CDR1 is SGHAT and CDR2 FQNNGV. V was pared by 5 bases and J by 6 bases, with 6 bases of the junction left unmatched. Blood draws occurred at baseline, cycle 4 day 1, and cycle 7 day 1. The assay was immunoSEQ multiplex PCR, and TCRdb's table has in-frame clones only and misses some. The sample has more than 80,000 clones, roughly nine tenths seen once. The chain uses TRBV11-2 and TRBJ2-2, with 13 bases that match TRBD2. Here the sequenced sample was CD4+ or CD8+ T cells sorted from blood, taken in a trial of the OX40 agonist ivuxolimab. This receptor was obtained from an adult with an advanced solid tumor such as melanoma, head and neck, liver or kidney cancer. DNA for the CDR3: TGTGCCAGCAGCCCCACTAGCGGGAGGGCTGCCGGGGAGCTGTTTTTT. Its translation: CASSPTSGRAAGELFF.